A selection of T cell receptor beta chains follows, all from one sample in a study of chemoradiotherapy in HPV16-positive cancers. Sequencing was performed with immunoSEQ multiplex PCR; in TCRdb, only in-frame clones are kept and a portion is missing. The table includes approximately 13,000 clones, 65% to 85% detected once. The specimen was obtained from a patient who underwent chemoradiotherapy. Every receptor here comes from a human donor with HPV-associated anogenital cancer. Both conserved end residues are part of each CDR3. Each record gives: CDR3 length, J gene, D gene, V gene, clone size, CDR3 DNA, CDR3 protein. The D gene is left open where the match is weak. The size entry is marked missing in some rows and otherwise reads once, few, many or a size class.

CDR3 length: 13; J gene: TRBJ2-5; D gene: .; V gene: TRBV6-1; clone size: .; CDR3 DNA: TGTGCCAGCACCAGGGACTTTCAAGAGACCCAGTACTTC; CDR3 protein: CASTRDFQETQYF
CDR3 length: 16; J gene: TRBJ2-6; D gene: .; V gene: TRBV6-1; clone size: .; CDR3 DNA: TGTGCCAGCAGTGAAATTGACACGGGCACCCTCAACGTCCTGACTTTC; CDR3 protein: CASSEIDTGTLNVLTF
CDR3 length: 13; J gene: TRBJ1-2; D gene: .; V gene: TRBV29-1; clone size: .; CDR3 DNA: TGCAGCGTTGGGGAAGGGGTTGACTATGGCTACACCTTC; CDR3 protein: CSVGEGVDYGYTF
CDR3 length: 14; J gene: TRBJ1-2; D gene: .; V gene: TRBV15; clone size: few; CDR3 DNA: TGTGCCACCAGCAGAGATGCCACCCTCCAGGGCTACACCTTC; CDR3 protein: CATSRDATLQGYTF
CDR3 length: 15; J gene: TRBJ1-6; D gene: TRBD1; V gene: TRBV6-6; clone size: .; CDR3 DNA: TGTGCCAGCAGTTACCAGGACAGGGGGGGTTCACCCCTCCACTTT; CDR3 protein: CASSYQDRGGSPLHF
CDR3 length: 15; J gene: TRBJ2-3; D gene: .; V gene: TRBV7-7; clone size: .; CDR3 DNA: TGTGCTAGCAGCTTGTTAGGGGGAGGCACAGATACGCAGTATTTT; CDR3 protein: CASSLLGGGTDTQYF
CDR3 length: 17; J gene: TRBJ2-4; D gene: TRBD2; V gene: TRBV27; clone size: .; CDR3 DNA: TGTGCCAGCAGAGGGAAAAGAGGGACTAGCGGGAGGGGCATTCAGTACTTC; CDR3 protein: CASRGKRGTSGRGIQYF
CDR3 length: 15; J gene: TRBJ2-3; D gene: .; V gene: TRBV11-2; clone size: .; CDR3 DNA: TGTGCCAGCACCCCGTCGGGGTTGAGCAAATGGATCCAGTATTTT; CDR3 protein: CASTPSGLSKWIQYF
CDR3 length: 15; J gene: TRBJ1-2; D gene: .; V gene: TRBV21-1; clone size: .; CDR3 DNA: TGTGCCAGCAGCCCCCCAGGGGGAGCTAACTATGGCTACACCTTC; CDR3 protein: CASSPPGGANYGYTF
CDR3 length: 15; J gene: TRBJ2-7; D gene: .; V gene: TRBV6-1; clone size: .; CDR3 DNA: TGTGCCAGCAGTGCGTTGGCCTCCTGGGGATACGAGCAGTACTTC; CDR3 protein: CASSALASWGYEQYF
CDR3 length: 13; J gene: TRBJ1-1; D gene: .; V gene: TRBV18; clone size: few; CDR3 DNA: TGTGCCAGCTCCTCGGGTCTGAACACTGAAGCTTTCTTT; CDR3 protein: CASSSGLNTEAFF
CDR3 length: 19; J gene: TRBJ2-1; D gene: TRBD2; V gene: TRBV19; clone size: .; CDR3 DNA: TGTGCCAGTGAAGAAGGGCTAGCGGGAGAGGGGAGCTCCTACAATGAGCAGTTCTTC; CDR3 protein: CASEEGLAGEGSSYNEQFF
CDR3 length: 17; J gene: TRBJ2-7; D gene: .; V gene: TRBV5-1; clone size: few; CDR3 DNA: TGCGCCAGCAGCTTGGCCTTTCGACAGGAAGCACCCTACGAGCAGTACTTC; CDR3 protein: CASSLAFRQEAPYEQYF
CDR3 length: 14; J gene: TRBJ1-2; D gene: TRBD1; V gene: TRBV10-1; clone size: few; CDR3 DNA: TGCGCCAGCAGTGGATTCGGGACAGGGGGCTTTGTCACCTTC; CDR3 protein: CASSGFGTGGFVTF